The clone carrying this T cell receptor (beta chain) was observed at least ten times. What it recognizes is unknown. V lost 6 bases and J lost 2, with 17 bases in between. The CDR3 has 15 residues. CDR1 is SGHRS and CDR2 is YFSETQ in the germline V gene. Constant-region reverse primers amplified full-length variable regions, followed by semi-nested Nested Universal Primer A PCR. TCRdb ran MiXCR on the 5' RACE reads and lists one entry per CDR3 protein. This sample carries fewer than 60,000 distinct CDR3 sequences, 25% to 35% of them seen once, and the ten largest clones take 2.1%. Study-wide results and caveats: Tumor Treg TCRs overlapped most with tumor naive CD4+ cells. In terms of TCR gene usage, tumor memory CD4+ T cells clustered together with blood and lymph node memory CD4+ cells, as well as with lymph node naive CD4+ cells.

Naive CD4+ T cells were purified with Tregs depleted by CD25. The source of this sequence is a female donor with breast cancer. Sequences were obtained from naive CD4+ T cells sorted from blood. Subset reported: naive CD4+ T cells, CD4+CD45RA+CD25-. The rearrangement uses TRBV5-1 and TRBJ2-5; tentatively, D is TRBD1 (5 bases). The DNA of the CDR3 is TGCGCCAGCACCCGAGCCCCTGACAGTCAAGAGACCCAGTACTTC. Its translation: CASTRAPDSQETQYF.